The 14 T cell receptor beta chains below all came from one sample that was sequenced in a study of OX40 agonist ivuxolimab in advanced cancers. The table came from immunoSEQ multiplex PCR; TCRdb's copy has only in-frame clones and leaves some out. The sample holds tens of thousands of clones; about 93% are singletons and the top ten take 20% to 25%. The sample here was CD4+ or CD8+ T cells sorted from blood, taken in a trial of the OX40 agonist ivuxolimab. Source of these receptors: an adult with an advanced solid tumor such as melanoma, head and neck, liver or kidney cancer.

A single count supports this clone. V and J are TRBV30 and TRBJ2-1, with a weak D call TRBD2 (5 bases). V gave up 5 bases and J gave up 4 bases, with 18 bases separating them. CDR3 length: 15 residues. Germline CDR1 and CDR2: GTSNPN and SVGIG (reference sequence). The DNA of the CDR3 is TGTGCCTGGGACCGAGGATTAGGACTGTACAATGAGCAGTTCTTC. Its translation is CAWDRGLGLYNEQFF.

The chain uses TRBV11-3 and TRBJ1-1; weak D call: TRBD1 (5 bases). The CDR3 totals 15 residues. Germline CDR1 is SGHNT and CDR2 is YENEEA. V lost 8 bases, J lost 0 bases, and 16 bases lay in between. CDR3 DNA: TGTGCCAGCTCACCATCGCAGGGCATGAACACTGAAGCTTTCTTT. Its translation is CASSPSQGMNTEAFF.

V and J are TRBV7-8 and TRBJ1-1; D might be TRBD1 (5 bases). The CDR3 has 12 residues. Germline values: CDR1 SGHVS, CDR2 FQNEAQ. Trimming removed 5 bases at V and 5 bases at J, with 9 bases between. This chain's CDR3 is CASSPWGTEAFF. CDR3 bases: TGTGCCAGCAGCCCTTGGGGGACTGAAGCTTTCTTT.

The chain is built from TRBV9 and TRBJ1-5, with 7 bases identical to TRBD1. J lost 4 bases, V lost 1 base, and 5 bases had no gene match. The CDR3 length is 15 residues. Germline V CDR1 and CDR2: SGDLS, YYNGEE. The CDR3 here is CASSVTGTANQPQHF. The CDR3, as DNA: TGTGCCAGCAGCGTAACCGGGACAGCTAATCAGCCCCAGCATTTT.

The chain combines TRBV7-9 with TRBJ2-5, with D unclear. Germline V gene sequence: CDR1 SEHNR, CDR2 FQNEAQ (reference sequence). This CDR3 is 14 amino acids long. The V end was cut by 4 bases, the J end by 4 bases, with 13 bases between. CDR3 nucleotide sequence: TGTGCCAGCAGCTCTGGGCACGCATTAGAGACCCAGTACTTC. Its protein product is CASSSGHALETQYF.

This chain uses TRBV29-1 with TRBJ2-3; the D gene is possibly TRBD2 (6 bases). Looked up from germline, CDR1 is SQVTM and CDR2 is ANQGSEA. The CDR3 is 16 amino acids. The germline V and J ends were trimmed by 6 bases and 0 bases, with 19 bases remaining between them. The CDR3 nucleotides read TGCAGCGTGAAGGGACCAGCTAGCGTCAGCACAGATACGCAGTATTTT. Amino acid sequence: CSVKGPASVSTDTQYF.

As DNA, the CDR3 is TGTGCCAGCAGCGACGGAGAGAACACTGAAGCTTTCTTT. Its protein is CASSDGENTEAFF. This chain connects TRBV5-4 to TRBJ1-1, with D uncertain. From germline, CDR1 is SGHNT and CDR2 YYREEE (reference sequence). The length of the CDR3 is 13 residues. Trimming took off 4 bases at V and 1 base at J, with 8 bases between the two ends.

The chain joins TRBV11-2 to TRBJ2-1; D gene uncertain. V shed 5 bases and J shed 0 bases, with 11 bases lying between them. This CDR3 has 15 amino acids. The germline V gene has CDR1 SGHAT and CDR2 FQNNGV. The CDR3 DNA reads as TGTGCCAGCAGCCTTCCCCCGAGCTCCTACAATGAGCAGTTCTTC. It translates to CASSLPPSSYNEQFF.

The chain carries TRBV15 and TRBJ2-7; D ambiguous. This CDR3 spans 16 amino acids. V was cut by 0 bases and J by 5 bases, with 17 bases left in between. Germline V CDR1 and CDR2: LNHNV, YYDKDF (reference sequence). In DNA, the CDR3 is TGTGCCACCAGCAGAGAATGGAGTAGGGATCAACACGAGCAGTACTTC. Protein sequence: CATSREWSRDQHEQYF. The variable domain in full, completed from reference TRBV15 and TRBJ2-7, reads DAMVIQNPRYQVTQFGKPVTLSCSQTLNHNVMYWYQQKSSQAPKLLFHYYDKDFNNEADTPDNFQSRRPNTSFCFLDIRSPGLGDTAMYLCATSREWSRDQHEQYFGPGTRLTVT.

The CDR3, as DNA: TGTGCCAGCAGCGTAGGCGATGGGTCAGCAGGGGATACGCAGTATTTT. Translating gives CASSVGDGSAGDTQYF. The chain uses TRBV9 and TRBJ2-3, with D perhaps matching TRBD1 (5 bases). Germline V CDR1 and CDR2: SGDLS, YYNGEE. This CDR3 comprises 16 residues. V dropped 0 bases and J dropped 6 bases, with 17 bases sitting between them.

This chain links TRBV27 with TRBJ2-3; D may correspond to TRBD1 or TRBD2 (5 bases each). Germline V gene data show CDR1 as MNHEY and CDR2 as SMNVEV (reference sequence). V dropped 3 bases and J dropped 6 bases, with 10 bases sitting between them. The CDR3 length is 13 residues. The CDR3 here is CASSLGTVDTQYF. CDR3 nucleotides: TGTGCCAGCAGTTTGGGGACGGTGGATACGCAGTATTTT.

The chain has TRBV19 and TRBJ1-1, with TRBD1 as a possible D gene (6 bases). This CDR3 is 14 amino acids long. Germline lookup yields CDR1 LNHDA and CDR2 SQIVND (reference sequence). V lost 6 bases and J 1 base, leaving 12 bases between the germline ends. The CDR3 here is CASRDSGSNTEAFF. CDR3 DNA: TGTGCCAGTAGGGACAGCGGATCGAACACTGAAGCTTTCTTT.

The chain carries TRBV6-6 and TRBJ1-5; D unclear. V was trimmed by 7 bases and J by 0 bases, leaving 16 bases between them. CDR1 MNHNY and CDR2 SVGAGI come from the germline V gene (reference sequence). The CDR3 has 16 amino acids. The CDR3 DNA reads as TGTGCCAGCACAAAAAAAGACTGGGTTAGCAATCAGCCCCAGCATTTT. Translated, it gives CASTKKDWVSNQPQHF.

This chain connects TRBV28 to TRBJ2-3; a weak D match, TRBD2 (5 bases). Germline assignment: CDR1 MDHEN and CDR2 SYDVKM. V shed 2 bases and J shed 1 base, with 16 bases lying between them. The CDR3 has 17 residues. CDR3 DNA sequence: TGTGCCAGCAGTTTACCCGGACTTCAGGTTGGCACAGATACGCAGTATTTT. Its translation is CASSLPGLQVGTDTQYF.